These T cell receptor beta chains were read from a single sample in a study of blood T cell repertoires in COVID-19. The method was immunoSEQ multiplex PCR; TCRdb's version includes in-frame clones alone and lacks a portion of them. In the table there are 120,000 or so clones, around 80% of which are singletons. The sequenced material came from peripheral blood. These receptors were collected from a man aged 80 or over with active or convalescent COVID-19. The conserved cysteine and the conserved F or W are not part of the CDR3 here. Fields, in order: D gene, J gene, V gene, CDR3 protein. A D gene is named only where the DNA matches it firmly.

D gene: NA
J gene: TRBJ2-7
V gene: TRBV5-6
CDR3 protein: ASRSGQQTYEQY

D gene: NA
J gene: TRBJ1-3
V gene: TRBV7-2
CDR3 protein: ASSSQGNTIY

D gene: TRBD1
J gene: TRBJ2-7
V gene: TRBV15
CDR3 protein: ATSRAGTVSLEQY

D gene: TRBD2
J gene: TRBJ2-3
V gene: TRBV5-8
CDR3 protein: ASSLGLAGGTDTQY

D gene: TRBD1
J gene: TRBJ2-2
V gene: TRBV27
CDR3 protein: ASSRTGSIGELF

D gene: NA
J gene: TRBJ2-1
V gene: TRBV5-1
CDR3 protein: ASNLQGANEQF

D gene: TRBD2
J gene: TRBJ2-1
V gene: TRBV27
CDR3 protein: ASSLKGLAGGSSYNEQF

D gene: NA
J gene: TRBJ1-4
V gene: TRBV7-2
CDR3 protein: ASSSPTGFRSEKLF

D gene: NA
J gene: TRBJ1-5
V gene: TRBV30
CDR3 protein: AWSGGGNQPQH

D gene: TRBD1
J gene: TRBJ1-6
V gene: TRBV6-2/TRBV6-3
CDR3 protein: ASSSPWTGSPLH

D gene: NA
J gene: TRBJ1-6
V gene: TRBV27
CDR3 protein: ASSTPGGGYNSPLH

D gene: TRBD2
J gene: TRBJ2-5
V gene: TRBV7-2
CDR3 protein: ASSLGQLAGSQETQY

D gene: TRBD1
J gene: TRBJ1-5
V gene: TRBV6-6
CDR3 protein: ASSQTGGGQPQH

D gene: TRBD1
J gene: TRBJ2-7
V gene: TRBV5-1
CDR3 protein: ASSLAPTGGYGEQY

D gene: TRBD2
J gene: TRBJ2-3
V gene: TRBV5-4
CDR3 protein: ASSEGLAAVDTQY

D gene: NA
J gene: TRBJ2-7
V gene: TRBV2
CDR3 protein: ASSEVPGVSYEQY

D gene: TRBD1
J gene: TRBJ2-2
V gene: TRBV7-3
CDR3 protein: ASSKGQGATGELF

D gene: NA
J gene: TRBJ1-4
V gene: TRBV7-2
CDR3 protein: ASSLVAGSNEKLF

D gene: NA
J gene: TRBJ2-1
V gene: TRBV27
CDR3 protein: ASLGRWQF

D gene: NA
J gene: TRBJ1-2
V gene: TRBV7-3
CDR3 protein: ASSYEVDYGYT

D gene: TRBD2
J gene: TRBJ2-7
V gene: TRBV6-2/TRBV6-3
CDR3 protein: ASSTHGAGVLYEQY

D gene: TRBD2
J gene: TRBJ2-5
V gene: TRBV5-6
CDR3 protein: ASSTLAGEFQETQY

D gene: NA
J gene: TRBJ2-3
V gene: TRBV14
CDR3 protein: ASSRLTGTSTDTQY

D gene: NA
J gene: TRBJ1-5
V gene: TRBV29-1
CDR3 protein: SVGANSNQPQH

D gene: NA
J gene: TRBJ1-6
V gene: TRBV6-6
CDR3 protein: ASSTDETYNSPLH

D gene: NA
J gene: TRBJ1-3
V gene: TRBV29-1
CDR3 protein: SVGPGVGNTIY

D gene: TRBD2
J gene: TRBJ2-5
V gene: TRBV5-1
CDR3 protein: ASRYSLAVQETQY

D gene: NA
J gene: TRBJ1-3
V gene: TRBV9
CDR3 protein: ASSVGTTGNTIY

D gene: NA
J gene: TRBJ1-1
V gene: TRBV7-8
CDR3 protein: ASSLQGGGAEAF

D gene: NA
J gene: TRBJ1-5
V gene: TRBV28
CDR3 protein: ASSRYREGQPQH

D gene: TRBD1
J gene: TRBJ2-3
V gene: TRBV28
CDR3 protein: ASMGQGAADTQY

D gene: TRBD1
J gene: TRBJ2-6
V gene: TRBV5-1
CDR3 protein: ASSLGTGSPGANVLT

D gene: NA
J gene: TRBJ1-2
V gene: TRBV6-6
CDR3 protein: ASTLMTGLYGYT

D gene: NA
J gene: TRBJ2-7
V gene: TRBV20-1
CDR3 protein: SAEVVYEQY

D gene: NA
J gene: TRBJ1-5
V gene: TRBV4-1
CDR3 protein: ASSQEGGIGPQH

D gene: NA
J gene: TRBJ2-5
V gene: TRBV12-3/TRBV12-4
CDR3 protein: ASSVGDRGTQY

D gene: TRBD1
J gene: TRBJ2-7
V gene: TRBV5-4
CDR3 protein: ASTRTGGYEQY

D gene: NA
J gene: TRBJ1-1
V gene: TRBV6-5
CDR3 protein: ASSYTNPPNTEAF

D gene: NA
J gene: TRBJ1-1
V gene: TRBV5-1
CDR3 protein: ASALPMNTEAF